A single sample is the source of the 27 T cell receptor beta chains below, sequenced in a study of OX40 agonist ivuxolimab in advanced cancers. Measured with immunoSEQ multiplex PCR; TCRdb has only the in-frame clones, and not every one. The sample contains approximately 80,000 clones, approximately 91% of which appear only once. The material sequenced was CD4+ or CD8+ T cells sorted from blood, taken in a trial of the OX40 agonist ivuxolimab. The receptors here all came from an adult with an advanced solid tumor such as melanoma, head and neck, liver or kidney cancer.

CDR3 residues: CASRRGQTEQYF. The DNA of the CDR3 is TGTGCCAGCAGAAGGGGGCAGACCGAGCAGTACTTC. V usage is TRBV2 and J usage is TRBJ2-7; 7 nucleotides align to TRBD1. V lost 6 bases, J lost 6 bases, and 5 bases stayed unmatched. The CDR3 is 12 residues long. Germline CDR1 and CDR2: SNHLY and FYNNEI.

The V and J genes are TRBV5-4 and TRBJ1-2, with D uncertain. The CDR3 has 13 residues. Germline V gene sequence: CDR1 SGHNT, CDR2 YYREEE (reference sequence). Trimming shortened V by 0 bases and J by 1 base, and 4 bases separated the two germline ends. The CDR3 sequence: CASSLDSNYGYTF. The CDR3 region has the DNA TGTGCCAGCAGCTTGGACAGTAACTATGGCTACACCTTC.

The chain couples TRBV5-4 to TRBJ2-2; D is possibly TRBD2 (5 bases). The CDR3 consists of 13 residues. Germline V gives CDR1 SGHNT, CDR2 YYREEE (reference sequence). The ends were cut back, 0 bases at V and 5 bases at J, with 5 bases in the middle. CDR3 sequence: CASSLAGTGELFF. The CDR3 nucleotides read TGTGCCAGCAGCTTGGCGGGAACCGGGGAGCTGTTTTTT.

The chain has TRBV12-5 and TRBJ1-1, with D possibly being TRBD1 (5 bases). The V end lost 3 bases, the J end lost 4 bases, and 24 bases lay between the germline ends. Germline V gene lookup returns CDR1 LGHNT and CDR2 FRNRAP. This CDR3 contains 18 residues. In nucleotides, the CDR3 is TGTGCTAGTGGTTTCGCAGGACAAATGATTGGATTGGGCACTGAAGCTTTCTTT. Residues: CASGFAGQMIGLGTEAFF.

The chain carries TRBV5-8 and TRBJ1-5; no reliable D call. Trimming pared 4 bases from V and 2 bases from J, leaving 16 bases between. CDR3 length: 16 amino acids. CDR1 SGHTS and CDR2 YDEGEE come from the germline V gene. CDR3 sequence reads: CASSPPGSVGNQPQHF. DNA for the CDR3: TGTGCCAGCAGCCCTCCGGGCAGTGTCGGCAATCAGCCCCAGCATTTT.

V gene TRBV29-1 combines with J gene TRBJ1-1, with 11 bases lining up with TRBD1. Germline V gives CDR1 SQVTM, CDR2 ANQGSEA. The V and J ends lost 3 bases and 5 bases, in that order; junction bases with no gene match: 8. This CDR3 is 15 amino acids long. The CDR3 protein is CSVEGQGGLETEAFF. The CDR3 DNA reads TGCAGCGTTGAGGGACAGGGGGGTTTGGAGACTGAAGCTTTCTTT.

The chain carries TRBV5-4 and TRBJ2-7; 15 bases line up with TRBD2. The CDR3 contains 16 residues. V lost 3 bases, J lost 6 bases, and 7 bases stayed unmatched. Germline V lookup: CDR1 SGHNT, CDR2 YYREEE (reference sequence). CDR3 sequence (DNA): TGTGCCAGCAGCTCGGGACTAGCGGGAGGTGCTGCCGAGCAGTACTTC. This gives the protein CASSSGLAGGAAEQYF.

V gene TRBV6-5 combines with J gene TRBJ1-2, with 8 bases aligning to TRBD1. From germline, CDR1 is MNHEY and CDR2 SVGAGI. CDR3 length: 15 residues. V shed 6 bases, J shed 4 bases, and the junction held 10 bases outside the gene matches. The CDR3 loop reads CASRNQGALGYGYTF. DNA for the CDR3: TGTGCCAGCAGGAATCAGGGGGCATTGGGCTATGGCTACACCTTC.

The rearrangement uses TRBV5-1 and TRBJ1-1, with D possibly TRBD1 on 5 matching bases. The CDR3 runs to 15 residues. Germline values: CDR1 SGHRS, CDR2 YFSETQ. Deletions cut 0 bases from V and 5 bases from J, with 14 bases between. CDR3 sequence (DNA): TGCGCCAGCAGCTTGGAAGCGGGGGTCTGGACTGAAGCTTTCTTT. It specifies CASSLEAGVWTEAFF.

This clone has a single count. CDR3 sequence (DNA): TGTGCCTGCAGAACAGAGTCCTACAATGAGCAGTTCTTC. Encoded protein: CACRTESYNEQFF. V gene TRBV30 combines with J gene TRBJ2-1, with unresolved D. In germline, CDR1 is GTSNPN, CDR2 SVGIG (reference sequence). The CDR3 length is 13 residues. V was shortened by 6 bases and J by 1 base, with 10 bases between the two germline ends.

V and J are TRBV18 and TRBJ1-5; 9 bases map to TRBD1. Germline trimming cut 4 bases from V and 3 bases from J; bases unmatched to any gene: 4. Germline values: CDR1 KGHSH, CDR2 LQKENI. This CDR3 region has 15 residues. Written as DNA, the CDR3 is TGTGCCAGCTCACAGACAGGGGGTGACAATCAGCCCCAGCATTTT. Residues: CASSQTGGDNQPQHF.

This clone appeared once. The rearrangement joins TRBV11-2 to TRBJ2-3; no reliable D call. This CDR3 has 15 amino acids. The germline V gene has CDR1 SGHAT and CDR2 FQNNGV. V gave up 0 bases and J gave up 0 bases, with 7 bases separating them. The DNA of the CDR3 is TGTGCCAGCAGCTTAGACCTTGCTAGCACAGATACGCAGTATTTT. It translates to CASSLDLASTDTQYF.

In this sample, this clone turned up once. The chain is built from TRBV5-1 and TRBJ2-5; maybe TRBD2 (7 bases). The germline V and J ends were trimmed by 4 bases and 11 bases, with 15 bases remaining between them. This CDR3 is built from 12 residues. The germline V gene encodes CDR1 SGHRS and CDR2 YFSETQ. The CDR3 spells CASSPTGREQYF. CDR3 DNA: TGCGCCAGCAGCCCTACAGGGAGGGAGCAGTACTTC. The full variable domain, rest sourced from reference TRBV5-1 and TRBJ2-5, is KAGVTQTPRYLIKTRGQQVTLSCSPISGHRSVSWYQQTPGQGLQFLFEYFSETQRNKGNFPGRFSGRQFSNSRSEMNVSTLELGDSALYLCASSPTGREQYFGPGTRLLVL.

This clone was recorded once. The rearrangement uses TRBV6-1 and TRBJ1-2; D remains unclear. The V gene lost 1 base and the J gene lost 4 bases, with 10 bases spanning the gap. This CDR3 region has 14 residues. The germline CDR1 and CDR2 sequences are MNHNS and SASEGT. CDR3 amino acids: CASSEGGPRYGYTF. In DNA form, the CDR3 reads TGTGCCAGCAGTGAAGGGGGTCCTCGCTATGGCTACACCTTC.

V is TRBV19 and J is TRBJ2-3; possibly TRBD2 for D (5 bases). Per the germline V gene, CDR1 is LNHDA and CDR2 is SQIVND (reference sequence). V was trimmed by 1 base and J by 8 bases, leaving 10 bases between them. The CDR3 sequence is 13 residues long. DNA of the CDR3: TGTGCCAGTAGTATAGCCCGGACTGCTACGCAGTATTTT. Translating it yields CASSIARTATQYF.

V usage is TRBV10-3 and J usage is TRBJ1-1; D remains ambiguous. The CDR3 is made up of 11 amino acids. Germline loops: CDR1 ENHRY, CDR2 SYGVKD. V dropped 6 bases and J dropped 7 bases, with 9 bases sitting between them. As DNA, the CDR3 is TGTGCCATCAGGGAACTTAGTGAAGCTTTCTTT. The encoded protein is CAIRELSEAFF.

This clone was detected only once. The chain recombines TRBV27 with TRBJ2-7; D remains ambiguous. The CDR3 loop spans 15 amino acids. Germline V gene data show CDR1 as MNHEY and CDR2 as SMNVEV (reference sequence). Deletions cut 3 bases from V and 0 bases from J, with 12 bases between. This CDR3 is CASSFWFKASYEQYF. The DNA of the CDR3 is TGTGCCAGCAGTTTTTGGTTCAAGGCCTCCTACGAGCAGTACTTC.

The chain uses TRBV28 and TRBJ2-7; 7 nucleotides align to TRBD2. With V trimmed by 8 bases and J by 0 bases, 7 bases remained unmatched. CDR1 MDHEN and CDR2 SYDVKM come from the germline V gene. CDR3 size: 14 residues. The CDR3 DNA follows: TGTGCCAGCGGGACTATTCAAGCCTCCTACGAGCAGTACTTC. This encodes CASGTIQASYEQYF.

J is TRBJ1-1 and V is TRBV6-5; D call uncertain. V dropped 6 bases and J dropped 0 bases, with 8 bases sitting between them. The CDR3 consists of 13 residues. Germline-derived CDR1 and CDR2 are MNHEY and SVGAGI. As DNA, the CDR3 is TGTGCCAGCAGACGACGTATGAACACTGAAGCTTTCTTT. Its protein product is CASRRRMNTEAFF.

The chain joins TRBV6-5 to TRBJ1-2; a weak D match, TRBD1 (5 bases). This CDR3 is built from 15 residues. Deletions cut 0 bases from V and 5 bases from J, with 13 bases between. Germline V gives CDR1 MNHEY, CDR2 SVGAGI. Here the CDR3 reads CASSYSGRATYGYTF. CDR3 in DNA: TGTGCCAGCAGTTACTCGGGCAGGGCCACATATGGCTACACCTTC.

The chain links TRBV2 to TRBJ2-2; either TRBD1 or TRBD2 may fit D (6 bases each). The CDR3 consists of 15 residues. The V end was cut by 1 base, the J end by 11 bases, with 17 bases between. CDR1 and CDR2 (germline): SNHLY, FYNNEI. Written as DNA, the CDR3 is TGTGCCAGCAGTGAAGTAAGGGGGGAGACGGCAGAGCTGTTTTTT. Translated, it gives CASSEVRGETAELFF.

The gene calls are TRBV19 and TRBJ1-5, with 10 bases fitting TRBD1. J was trimmed by 7 bases and V by 5 bases; bases with no gene match: 5. The CDR3 contains 14 residues. Per germline, CDR1 LNHDA and CDR2 SQIVND (reference sequence). The CDR3 spells CASSLGTGAQPQHF. The CDR3 region has the DNA TGTGCCAGTAGTCTCGGGACAGGGGCCCAGCCCCAGCATTTT.

The chain links TRBV5-6 to TRBJ1-4; 9 bases agree with TRBD1. The trim removed 4 bases at V and 6 bases at J, leaving 10 bases unmatched. The length of the CDR3 is 16 residues. Germline V gene data show CDR1 as SGHDT and CDR2 as YYEEEE. CDR3 region: CASSVLNRGPDEKLFF. CDR3 DNA: TGTGCCAGCAGCGTACTAAACAGGGGGCCTGATGAAAAACTGTTTTTT.

This chain uses TRBV19 with TRBJ1-2; 10 nucleotides align to TRBD1. With 5 bases clipped from V and 2 bases from J, the junction kept 2 bases outside the gene matches. The germline CDR1 and CDR2 sequences are LNHDA and SQIVND (reference sequence). There are 14 residues in the CDR3. CDR3 loop: CASSRDRGNYGYTF. CDR3 in DNA: TGTGCCAGTAGTCGGGACAGGGGCAACTATGGCTACACCTTC. The full variable domain, with the rest looked up from reference TRBV19 and TRBJ1-2, is DGGITQSPKYLFRKEGQNVTLSCEQNLNHDAMYWYRQDPGQGLRLIYYSQIVNDFQKGDIAEGYSVSREKKESFPLTVTSAQKNPTAFYLCASSRDRGNYGYTFGSGTRLTVV.

This chain links TRBV9 with TRBJ2-3; 11 positions match TRBD1. With V trimmed by 3 bases and J by 5 bases, 11 bases remained unmatched. The germline V gene encodes CDR1 SGDLS and CDR2 YYNGEE. The length of the CDR3 is 17 residues. The CDR3 protein is CASSGSGTGGPRDTQYF. The CDR3 DNA sequence: TGTGCCAGCAGCGGATCCGGGACAGGGGGGCCCCGAGATACGCAGTATTTT.

V usage is TRBV4-1 and J usage is TRBJ2-3; 7 bases are a match to TRBD1. The CDR3 is 14 amino acids. The V gene's germline CDR1 is MGHRA and CDR2 YSYEKL. Germline trimming cut 0 bases from V and 5 bases from J; bases unmatched to any gene: 2. The CDR3 is CASSQEQGRDTQYF. The CDR3 bases are TGCGCCAGCAGCCAAGAACAGGGGAGAGATACGCAGTATTTT.

The chain employs TRBV7-8 and TRBJ1-3; D gene uncertain. The CDR3 totals 16 residues. The germline V gene encodes CDR1 SGHVS and CDR2 FQNEAQ. Trimming took 2 bases from V and 3 from J, leaving 14 bases between them. The CDR3 nucleotides read TGTGCCAGCAGCTTATCACCTACTGCTCGTGGAAACACCATATATTTT. This translates into CASSLSPTARGNTIYF.